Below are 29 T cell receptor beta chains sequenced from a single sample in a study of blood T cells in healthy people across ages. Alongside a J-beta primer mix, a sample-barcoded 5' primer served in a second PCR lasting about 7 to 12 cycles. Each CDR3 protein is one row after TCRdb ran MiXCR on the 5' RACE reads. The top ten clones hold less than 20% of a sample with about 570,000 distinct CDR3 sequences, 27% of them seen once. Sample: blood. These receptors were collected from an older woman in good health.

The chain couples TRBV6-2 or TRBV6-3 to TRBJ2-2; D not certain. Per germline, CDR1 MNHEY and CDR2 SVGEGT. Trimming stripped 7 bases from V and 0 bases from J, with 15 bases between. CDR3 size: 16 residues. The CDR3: CASTQLAATNTGELFF. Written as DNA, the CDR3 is TGTGCCAGCACCCAGTTGGCCGCCACGAACACCGGGGAGCTGTTTTTT.

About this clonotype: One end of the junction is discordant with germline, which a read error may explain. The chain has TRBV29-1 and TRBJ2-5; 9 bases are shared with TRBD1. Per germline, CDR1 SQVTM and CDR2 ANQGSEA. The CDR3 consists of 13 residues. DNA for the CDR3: TGCAGCGTTGAGGGATGGACAGGGGAGACCCAGCACTTC. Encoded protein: CSVEGWTGETQHF.

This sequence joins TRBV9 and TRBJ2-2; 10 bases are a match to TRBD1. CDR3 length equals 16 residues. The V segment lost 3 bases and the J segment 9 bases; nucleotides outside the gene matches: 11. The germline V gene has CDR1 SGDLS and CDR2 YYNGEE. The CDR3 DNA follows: TGTGCCAGCAGCGAGAGGGGACAGGGGTTCGACCGGGAGCTGTTTTTT. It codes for CASSERGQGFDRELFF.

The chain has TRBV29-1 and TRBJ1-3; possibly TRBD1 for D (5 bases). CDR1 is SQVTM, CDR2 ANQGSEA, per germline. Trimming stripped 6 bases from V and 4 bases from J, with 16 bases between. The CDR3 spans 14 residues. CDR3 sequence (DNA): TGCAGCGTCGGGACGTCCCAGGCCGGAAACACCATATATTTT. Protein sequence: CSVGTSQAGNTIYF.

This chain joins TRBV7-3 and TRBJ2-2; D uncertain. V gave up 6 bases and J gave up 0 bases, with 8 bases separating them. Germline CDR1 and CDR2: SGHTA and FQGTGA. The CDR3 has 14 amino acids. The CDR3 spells CASRADANTGELFF. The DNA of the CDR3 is TGTGCCAGCAGAGCTGACGCGAACACCGGGGAGCTGTTTTTT.

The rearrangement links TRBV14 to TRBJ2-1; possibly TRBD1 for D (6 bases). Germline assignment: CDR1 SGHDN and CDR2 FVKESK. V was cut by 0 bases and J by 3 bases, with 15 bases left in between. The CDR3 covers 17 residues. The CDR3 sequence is CASSQEWARQDYNEQFF. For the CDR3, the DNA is TGTGCCAGCAGCCAAGAGTGGGCGCGACAGGACTACAATGAGCAGTTCTTC.

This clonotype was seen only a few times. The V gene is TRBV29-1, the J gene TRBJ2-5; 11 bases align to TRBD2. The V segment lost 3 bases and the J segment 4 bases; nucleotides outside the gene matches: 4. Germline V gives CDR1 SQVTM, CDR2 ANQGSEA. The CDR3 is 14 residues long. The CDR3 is CSVELAGGGETQYF. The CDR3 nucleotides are TGCAGCGTTGAGCTAGCGGGGGGTGGAGAGACCCAGTACTTC.

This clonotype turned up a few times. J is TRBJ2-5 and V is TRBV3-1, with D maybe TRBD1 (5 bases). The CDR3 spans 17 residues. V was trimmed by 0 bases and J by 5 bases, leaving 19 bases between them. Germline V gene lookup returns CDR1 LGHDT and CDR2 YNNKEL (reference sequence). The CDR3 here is CASSQDRSGPFWETQYF. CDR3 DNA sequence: TGTGCCAGCAGCCAAGATCGGTCAGGGCCCTTCTGGGAGACCCAGTACTTC.

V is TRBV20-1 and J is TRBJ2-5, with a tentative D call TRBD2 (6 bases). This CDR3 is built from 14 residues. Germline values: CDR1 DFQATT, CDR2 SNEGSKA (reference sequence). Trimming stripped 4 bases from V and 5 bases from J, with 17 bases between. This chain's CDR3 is CSATKRGAGETQYF. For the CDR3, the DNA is TGCAGTGCTACGAAGCGAGGCGCGGGGGAGACCCAGTACTTC.

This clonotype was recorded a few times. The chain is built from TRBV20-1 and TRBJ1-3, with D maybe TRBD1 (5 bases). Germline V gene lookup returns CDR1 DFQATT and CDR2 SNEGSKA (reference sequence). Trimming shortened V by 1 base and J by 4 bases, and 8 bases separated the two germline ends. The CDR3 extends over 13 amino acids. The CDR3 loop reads CSARGGFGNTIYF. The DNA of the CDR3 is TGCAGTGCTAGAGGGGGCTTCGGAAACACCATATATTTT.

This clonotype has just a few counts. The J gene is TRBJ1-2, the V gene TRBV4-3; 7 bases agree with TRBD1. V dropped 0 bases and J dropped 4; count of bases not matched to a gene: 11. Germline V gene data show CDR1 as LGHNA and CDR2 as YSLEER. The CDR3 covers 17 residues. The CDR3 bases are TGCGCCAGCAGCCAAGAAGGGGGGAGGGGGCGCGGCTATGGCTACACCTTC. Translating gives CASSQEGGRGRGYGYTF.

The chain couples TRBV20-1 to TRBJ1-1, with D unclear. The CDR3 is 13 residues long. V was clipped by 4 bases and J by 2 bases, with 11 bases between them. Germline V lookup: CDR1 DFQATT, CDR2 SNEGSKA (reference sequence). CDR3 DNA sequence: TGCAGTGCTATCCGGACGGTTAACACTGAAGCTTTCTTT. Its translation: CSAIRTVNTEAFF.

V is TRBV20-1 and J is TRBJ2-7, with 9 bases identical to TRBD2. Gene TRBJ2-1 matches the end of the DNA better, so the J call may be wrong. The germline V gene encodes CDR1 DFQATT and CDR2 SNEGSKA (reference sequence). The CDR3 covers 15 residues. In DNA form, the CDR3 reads TGCAGTGCGGTTGGGGCTAGCGGGGATCACAATGAGCAGTTCTTC. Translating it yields CSAVGASGDHNEQFF.

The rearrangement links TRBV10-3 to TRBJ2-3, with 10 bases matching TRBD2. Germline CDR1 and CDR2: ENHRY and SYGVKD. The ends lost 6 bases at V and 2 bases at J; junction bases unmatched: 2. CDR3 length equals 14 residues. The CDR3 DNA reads TGTGCCATCAGCGGACTAGCGGTCACAGATACGCAGTATTTT. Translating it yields CAISGLAVTDTQYF.

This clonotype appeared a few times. The CDR3 protein is CASSSSTVTYEQYF. The DNA of the CDR3 is TGTGCCAGCAGCTCGTCGACCGTGACCTACGAGCAGTACTTC. The rearrangement links TRBV7-9 to TRBJ2-7; D is undetermined. CDR3 length: 14 residues. The V end was cut by 4 bases, the J end by 2 bases, with 12 bases between. Looked up from germline, CDR1 is SEHNR and CDR2 is FQNEAQ (reference sequence).

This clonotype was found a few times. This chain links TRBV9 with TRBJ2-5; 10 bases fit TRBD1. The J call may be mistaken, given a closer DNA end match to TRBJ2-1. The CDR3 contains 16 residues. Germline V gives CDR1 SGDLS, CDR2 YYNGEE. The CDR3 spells CASSVVGTGVYNEQFF. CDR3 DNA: TGTGCCAGCAGCGTAGTGGGGACAGGGGTTTACAATGAGCAGTTCTTC.

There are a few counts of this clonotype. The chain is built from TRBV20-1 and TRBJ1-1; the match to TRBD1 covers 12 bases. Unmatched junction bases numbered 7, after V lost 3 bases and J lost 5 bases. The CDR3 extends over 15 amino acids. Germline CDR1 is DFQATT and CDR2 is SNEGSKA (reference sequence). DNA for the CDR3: TGCAGTGCTAGGGGGACAGGGGGCTTAGTGACTGAAGCTTTCTTT. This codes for CSARGTGGLVTEAFF.

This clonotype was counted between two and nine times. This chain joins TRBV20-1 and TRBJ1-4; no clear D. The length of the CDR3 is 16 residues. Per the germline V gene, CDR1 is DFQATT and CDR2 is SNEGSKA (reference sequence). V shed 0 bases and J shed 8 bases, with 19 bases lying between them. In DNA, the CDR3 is TGCAGTGCTAGAGAGTCTCGGGGAGGAGGCGGAGAAAAACTGTTTTTT. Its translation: CSARESRGGGGEKLFF.

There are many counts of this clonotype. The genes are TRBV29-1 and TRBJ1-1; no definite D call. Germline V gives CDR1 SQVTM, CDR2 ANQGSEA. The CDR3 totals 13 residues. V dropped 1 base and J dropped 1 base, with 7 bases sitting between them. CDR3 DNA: TGCAGCGTTGAAGCTCGGGGGAACACTGAAGCTTTCTTT. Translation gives CSVEARGNTEAFF.

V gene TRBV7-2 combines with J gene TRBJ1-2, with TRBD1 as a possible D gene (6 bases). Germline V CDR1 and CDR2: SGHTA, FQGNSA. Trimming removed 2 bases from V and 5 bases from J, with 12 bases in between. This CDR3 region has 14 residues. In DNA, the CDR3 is TGTGCCAGCAGCTTAAATTACCAGGGGTATGGCTACACCTTC. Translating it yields CASSLNYQGYGYTF. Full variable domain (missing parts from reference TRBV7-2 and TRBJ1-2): GAGVSQSPSNKVTEKGKDVELRCDPISGHTALYWYRQSLGQGLEFLIYFQGNSAPDKSGLPSDRFSAERTGGSVSTLTIQRTQQEDSAVYLCASSLNYQGYGYTFGSGTRLTVV.

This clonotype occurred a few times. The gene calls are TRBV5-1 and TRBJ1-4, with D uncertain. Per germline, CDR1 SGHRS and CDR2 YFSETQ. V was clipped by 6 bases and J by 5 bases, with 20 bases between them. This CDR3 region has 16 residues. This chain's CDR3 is CASTLQSNLPNEKLFF. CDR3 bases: TGCGCCAGCACCTTACAGTCCAATTTGCCGAATGAAAAACTGTTTTTT.

This CDR3 is CASSFQGRGELFF. CDR3 DNA: TGTGCCAGCAGCTTCCAGGGTCGCGGGGAGCTGTTTTTT. This chain uses TRBV7-9 with TRBJ2-2, with a tentative D call TRBD1 (5 bases). The germline V gene has CDR1 SEHNR and CDR2 FQNEAQ (reference sequence). This CDR3 comprises 13 residues. V lost 3 bases and J 7 bases, leaving 9 bases between the germline ends.

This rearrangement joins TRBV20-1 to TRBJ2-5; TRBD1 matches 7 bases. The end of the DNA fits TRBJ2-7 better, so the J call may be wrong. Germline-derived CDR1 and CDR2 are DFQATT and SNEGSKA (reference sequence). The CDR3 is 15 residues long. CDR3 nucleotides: TGCAGTGCTAGAGACCTCCGGGACAGCTCCTACGAGCAGTACTTC. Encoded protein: CSARDLRDSSYEQYF.

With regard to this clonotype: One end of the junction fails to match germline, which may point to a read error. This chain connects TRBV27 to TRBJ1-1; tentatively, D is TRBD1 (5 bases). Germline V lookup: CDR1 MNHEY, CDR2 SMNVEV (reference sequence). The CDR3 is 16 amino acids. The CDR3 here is CTSRTGTIIGDTEAFF. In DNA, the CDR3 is TGCACCAGCAGAACCGGGACGATTATAGGGGACACTGAAGCTTTCTTT.

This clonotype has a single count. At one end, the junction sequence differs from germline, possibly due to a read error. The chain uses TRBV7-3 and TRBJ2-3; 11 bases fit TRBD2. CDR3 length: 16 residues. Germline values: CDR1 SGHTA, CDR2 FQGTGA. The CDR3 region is CASSITSGGSTDTQYF. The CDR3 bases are TGTGCCAGCAGCATAACTAGCGGGGGCTCCACAGATACGCAGTATTTT.

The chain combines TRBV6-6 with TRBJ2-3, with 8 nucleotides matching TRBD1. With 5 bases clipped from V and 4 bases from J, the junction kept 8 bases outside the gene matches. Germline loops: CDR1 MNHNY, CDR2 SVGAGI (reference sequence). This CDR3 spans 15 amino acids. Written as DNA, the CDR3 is TGTGCCAGCAGTCCACCCCGACAGGGGTCAGATACGCAGTATTTT. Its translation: CASSPPRQGSDTQYF.

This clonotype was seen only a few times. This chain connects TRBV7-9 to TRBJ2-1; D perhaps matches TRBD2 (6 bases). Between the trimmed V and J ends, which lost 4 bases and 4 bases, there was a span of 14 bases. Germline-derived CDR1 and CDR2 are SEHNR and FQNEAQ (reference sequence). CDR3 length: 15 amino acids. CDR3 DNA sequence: TGTGCCAGCAGCTCCCGGGACTGGGATTACAATGAGCAGTTCTTC. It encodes CASSSRDWDYNEQFF.

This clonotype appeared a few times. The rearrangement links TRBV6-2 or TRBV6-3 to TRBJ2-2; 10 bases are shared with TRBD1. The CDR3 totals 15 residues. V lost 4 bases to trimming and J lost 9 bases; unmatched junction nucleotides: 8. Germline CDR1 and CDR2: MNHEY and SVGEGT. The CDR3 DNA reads TGTGCCAGCAGTTCGACAGGGGGCAAGCGTTGGGAGCTGTTTTTT. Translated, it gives CASSSTGGKRWELFF.

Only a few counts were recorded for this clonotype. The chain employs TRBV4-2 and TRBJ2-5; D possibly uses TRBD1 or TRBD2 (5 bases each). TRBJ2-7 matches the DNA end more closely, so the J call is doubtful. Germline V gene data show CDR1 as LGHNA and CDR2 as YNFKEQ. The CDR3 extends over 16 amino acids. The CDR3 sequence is CASSQDRAGTLYEQYF. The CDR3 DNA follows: TGTGCCAGCAGCCAAGATAGGGCAGGGACCCTATACGAGCAGTACTTC.